This T cell receptor (beta chain) comes out of a study of response to subunit inactivated influenza vaccine. CDR1 ENHRY and CDR2 SYGVKD come from the germline V gene. The germline V and J ends were trimmed by 8 bases and 0 bases, with 7 bases remaining between them. This CDR3 has 12 residues. Points from the study as a whole: With each seasonal influenza vaccination, the authors suggested, few new T cells are recruited.

In TCRdb, the RT-PCR reads were re-called with MiXCR into one record per CDR3 protein. The data contain roughly 780,000 distinct CDR3 sequences, roughly 20% of them singletons. This clonotype has a count of ten or more. The antigen is unknown. The rearrangement links TRBV10-3 to TRBJ2-5, with D perhaps TRBD1 (5 bases). The input for sequencing was PBMCs from blood, taken 5 days after vaccination. The TCR sequence derives from a man aged 50-59 years who received an inactivated influenza vaccine. Here the CDR3 DNA reads TGTGCCATCGGGGCCGACCAAGAGACCCAGTACTTC. It yields the protein CAIGADQETQYF.